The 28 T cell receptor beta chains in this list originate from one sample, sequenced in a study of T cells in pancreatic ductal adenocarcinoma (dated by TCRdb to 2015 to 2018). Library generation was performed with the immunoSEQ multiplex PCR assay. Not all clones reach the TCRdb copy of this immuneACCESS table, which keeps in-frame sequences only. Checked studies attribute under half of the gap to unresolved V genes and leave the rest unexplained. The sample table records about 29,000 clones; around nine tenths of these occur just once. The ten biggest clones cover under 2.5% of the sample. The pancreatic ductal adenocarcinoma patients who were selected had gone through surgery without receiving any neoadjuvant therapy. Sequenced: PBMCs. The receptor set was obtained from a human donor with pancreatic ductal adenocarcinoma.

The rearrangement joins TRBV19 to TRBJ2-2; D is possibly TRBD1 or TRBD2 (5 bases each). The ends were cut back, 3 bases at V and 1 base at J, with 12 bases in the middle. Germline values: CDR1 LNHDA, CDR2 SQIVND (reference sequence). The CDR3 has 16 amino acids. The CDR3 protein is CASSIWDGWNTGELFF. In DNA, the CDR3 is TGTGCCAGTAGTATTTGGGACGGATGGAACACCGGGGAGCTGTTTTTT.

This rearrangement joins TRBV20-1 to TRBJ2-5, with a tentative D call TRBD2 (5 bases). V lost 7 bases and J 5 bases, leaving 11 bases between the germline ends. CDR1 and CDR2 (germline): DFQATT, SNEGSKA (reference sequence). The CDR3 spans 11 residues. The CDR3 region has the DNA TGCAGTGAGGAGGTTAGCGAGACCCAGTACTTC. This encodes CSEEVSETQYF.

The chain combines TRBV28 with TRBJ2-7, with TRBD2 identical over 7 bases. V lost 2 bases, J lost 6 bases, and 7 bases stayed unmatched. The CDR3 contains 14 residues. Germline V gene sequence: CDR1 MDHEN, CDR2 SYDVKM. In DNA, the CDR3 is TGTGCCAGCAGTTTAGTGGGGGGGGGAGGCGAGCAGTACTTC. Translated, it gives CASSLVGGGGEQYF.

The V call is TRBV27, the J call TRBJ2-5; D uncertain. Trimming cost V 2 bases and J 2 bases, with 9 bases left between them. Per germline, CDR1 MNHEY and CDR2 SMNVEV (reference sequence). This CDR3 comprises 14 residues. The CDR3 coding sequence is TGTGCCAGCAGTTTAAAAAGCCGGCAAGAGACCCAGTACTTC. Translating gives CASSLKSRQETQYF.

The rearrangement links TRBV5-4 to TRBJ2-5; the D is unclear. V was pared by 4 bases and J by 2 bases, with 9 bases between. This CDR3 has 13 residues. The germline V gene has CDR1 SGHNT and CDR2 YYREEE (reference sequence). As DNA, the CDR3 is TGTGCCAGCAGCGCCGCGGTTCAAGAGACCCAGTACTTC. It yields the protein CASSAAVQETQYF.

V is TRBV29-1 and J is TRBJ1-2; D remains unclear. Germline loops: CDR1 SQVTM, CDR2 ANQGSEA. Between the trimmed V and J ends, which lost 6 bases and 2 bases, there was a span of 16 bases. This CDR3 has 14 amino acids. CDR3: CSVGLGGRNYGYTF. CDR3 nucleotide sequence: TGCAGCGTAGGTTTAGGCGGGCGGAACTATGGCTACACCTTC.

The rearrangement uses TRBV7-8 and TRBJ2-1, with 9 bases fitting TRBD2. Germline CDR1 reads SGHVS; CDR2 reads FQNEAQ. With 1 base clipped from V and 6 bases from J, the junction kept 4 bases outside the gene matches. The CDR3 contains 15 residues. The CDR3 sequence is CASSLVWTSANEQFF. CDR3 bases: TGTGCCAGCAGCTTAGTCTGGACTAGCGCCAATGAGCAGTTCTTC.

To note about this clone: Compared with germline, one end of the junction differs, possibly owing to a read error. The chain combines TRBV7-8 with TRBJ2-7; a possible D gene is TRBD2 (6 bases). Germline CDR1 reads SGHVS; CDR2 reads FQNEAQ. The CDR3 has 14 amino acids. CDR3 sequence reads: CAGSLGTRLDEQYF. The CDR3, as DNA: TGTGCCGGCAGCTTAGGAACGAGACTAGACGAGCAGTACTTC.

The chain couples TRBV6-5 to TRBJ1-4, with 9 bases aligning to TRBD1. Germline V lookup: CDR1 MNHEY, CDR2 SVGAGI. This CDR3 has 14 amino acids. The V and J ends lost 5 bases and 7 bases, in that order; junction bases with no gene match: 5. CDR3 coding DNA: TGTGCCAGCAGTGGAGACAGGGGGGCTGAAAAACTGTTTTTT. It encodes CASSGDRGAEKLFF.

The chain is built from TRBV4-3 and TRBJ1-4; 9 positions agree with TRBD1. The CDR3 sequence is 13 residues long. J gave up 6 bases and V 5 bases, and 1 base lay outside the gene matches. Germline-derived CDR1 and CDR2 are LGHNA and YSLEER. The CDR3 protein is CASSRDRDEKLFF. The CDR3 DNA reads TGCGCCAGCAGCAGGGACAGGGATGAAAAACTGTTTTTT.

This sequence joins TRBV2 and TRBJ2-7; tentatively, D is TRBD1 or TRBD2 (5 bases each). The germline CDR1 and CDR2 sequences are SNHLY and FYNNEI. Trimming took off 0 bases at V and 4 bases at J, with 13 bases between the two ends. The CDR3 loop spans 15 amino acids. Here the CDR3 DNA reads TGTGCCAGCAGTGAAGCGGGACGGGCTCCTTACGAGCAGTACTTC. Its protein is CASSEAGRAPYEQYF.

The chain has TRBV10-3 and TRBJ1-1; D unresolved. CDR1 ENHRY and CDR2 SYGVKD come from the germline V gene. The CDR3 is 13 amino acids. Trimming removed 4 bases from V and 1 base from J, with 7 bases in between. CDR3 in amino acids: CAISGTANTEAFF. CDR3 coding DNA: TGTGCCATCAGTGGAACAGCGAACACTGAAGCTTTCTTT.

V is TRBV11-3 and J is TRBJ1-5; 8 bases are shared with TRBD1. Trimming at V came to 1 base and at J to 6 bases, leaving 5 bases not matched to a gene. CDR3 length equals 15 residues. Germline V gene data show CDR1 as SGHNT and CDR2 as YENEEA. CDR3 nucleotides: TGTGCCAGCAGCTTAGGACAGGGGATTTCTCAGCCCCAGCATTTT. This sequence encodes CASSLGQGISQPQHF.

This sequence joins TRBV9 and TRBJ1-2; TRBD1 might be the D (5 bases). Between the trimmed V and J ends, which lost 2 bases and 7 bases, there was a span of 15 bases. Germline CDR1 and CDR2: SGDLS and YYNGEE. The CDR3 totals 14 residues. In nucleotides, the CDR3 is TGTGCCAGCAGCGTCCCATCAGGGAATCGTGGCTACACCTTC. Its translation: CASSVPSGNRGYTF.

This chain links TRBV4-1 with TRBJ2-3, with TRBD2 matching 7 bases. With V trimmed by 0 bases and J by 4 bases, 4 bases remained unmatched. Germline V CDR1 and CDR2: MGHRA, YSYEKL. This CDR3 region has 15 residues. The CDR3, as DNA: TGCGCCAGCAGCCAAGATACCGCGGGAGCAGATACGCAGTATTTT. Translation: CASSQDTAGADTQYF.

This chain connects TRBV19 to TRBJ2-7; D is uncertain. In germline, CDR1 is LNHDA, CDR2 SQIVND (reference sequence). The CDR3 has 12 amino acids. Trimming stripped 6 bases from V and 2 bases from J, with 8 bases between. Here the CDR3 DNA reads TGTGCCAGTAGGGGGTCTACCTACGAGCAGTACTTC. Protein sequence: CASRGSTYEQYF.

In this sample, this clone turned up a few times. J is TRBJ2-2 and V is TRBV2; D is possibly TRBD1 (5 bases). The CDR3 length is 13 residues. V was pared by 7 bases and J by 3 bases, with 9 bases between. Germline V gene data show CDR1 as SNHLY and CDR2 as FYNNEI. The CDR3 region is CASTRTYTGELFF. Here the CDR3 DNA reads TGTGCCAGCACCCGGACATACACCGGGGAGCTGTTTTTT.

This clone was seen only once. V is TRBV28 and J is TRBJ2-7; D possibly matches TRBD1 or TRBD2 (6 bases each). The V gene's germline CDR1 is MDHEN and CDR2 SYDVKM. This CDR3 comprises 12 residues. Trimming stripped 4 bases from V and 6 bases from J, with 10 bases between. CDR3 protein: CASSWGASEQYF. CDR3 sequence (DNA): TGTGCCAGCAGTTGGGGGGCCTCCGAGCAGTACTTC.

CDR3 coding DNA: TGCGCCAGCAGACCTCCGGGACAGGGCGACAATGAGCAGTTCTTC. This translates into CASRPPGQGDNEQFF. This sequence joins TRBV5-1 and TRBJ2-1; TRBD1 matches 9 bases. The trim removed 5 bases at V and 5 bases at J, leaving 8 bases unmatched. The length of the CDR3 is 15 residues. CDR1 and CDR2 from the germline V gene are SGHRS and YFSETQ.

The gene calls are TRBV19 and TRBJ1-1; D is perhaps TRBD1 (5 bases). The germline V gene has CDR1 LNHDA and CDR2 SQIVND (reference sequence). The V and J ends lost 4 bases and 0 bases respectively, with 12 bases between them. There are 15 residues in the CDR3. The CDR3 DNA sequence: TGTGCCAGTAGTACAGCAGGGTTCATGAACACTGAAGCTTTCTTT. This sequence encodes CASSTAGFMNTEAFF.

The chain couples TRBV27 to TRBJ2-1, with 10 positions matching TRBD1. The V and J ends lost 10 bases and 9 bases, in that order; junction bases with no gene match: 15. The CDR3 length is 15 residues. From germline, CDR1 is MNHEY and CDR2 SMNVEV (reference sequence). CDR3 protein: CATRRQGAQAVEQFF. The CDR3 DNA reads TGTGCCACCCGCCGACAGGGGGCGCAAGCGGTTGAGCAGTTCTTC.

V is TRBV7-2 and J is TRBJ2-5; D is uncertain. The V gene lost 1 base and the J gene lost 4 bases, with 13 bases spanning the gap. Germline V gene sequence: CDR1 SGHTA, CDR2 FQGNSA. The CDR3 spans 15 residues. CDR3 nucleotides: TGTGCCAGCAGCTTAGTTCGGTACCCCGGAGAGACCCAGTACTTC. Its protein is CASSLVRYPGETQYF. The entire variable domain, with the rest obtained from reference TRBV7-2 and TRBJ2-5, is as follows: GAGVSQSPSNKVTEKGKDVELRCDPISGHTALYWYRQSLGQGLEFLIYFQGNSAPDKSGLPSDRFSAERTGGSVSTLTIQRTQQEDSAVYLCASSLVRYPGETQYFGPGTRLLVL.

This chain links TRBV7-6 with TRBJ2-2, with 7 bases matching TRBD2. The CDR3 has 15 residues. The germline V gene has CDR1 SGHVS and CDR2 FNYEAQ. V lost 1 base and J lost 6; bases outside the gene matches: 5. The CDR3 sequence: CASSLGSSGSGELFF. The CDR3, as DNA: TGTGCCAGCAGCTTAGGGAGTAGCGGGTCCGGGGAGCTGTTTTTT.

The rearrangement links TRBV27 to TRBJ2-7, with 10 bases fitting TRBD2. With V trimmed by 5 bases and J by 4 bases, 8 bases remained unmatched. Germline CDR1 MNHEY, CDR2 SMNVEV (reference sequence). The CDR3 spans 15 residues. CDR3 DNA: TGTGCCAGCAGTAAGCGGGAGGGGGGTCAATACGAGCAGTACTTC. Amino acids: CASSKREGGQYEQYF.

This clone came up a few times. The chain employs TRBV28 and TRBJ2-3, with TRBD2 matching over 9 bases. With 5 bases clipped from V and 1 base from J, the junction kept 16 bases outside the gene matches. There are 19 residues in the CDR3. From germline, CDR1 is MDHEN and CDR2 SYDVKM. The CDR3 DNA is TGTGCCAGCAGTACCGCAGCGGGAGGTACCCCAGAAGGCACAGATACGCAGTATTTT. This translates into CASSTAAGGTPEGTDTQYF.

The CDR3 DNA reads TGTGCCAGCCTTCGGGACGGAGAAGAGACCCAGTACTTC. Translating gives CASLRDGEETQYF. This chain joins TRBV2 and TRBJ2-5; D tentatively fits TRBD1 or TRBD2 (5 bases each). V was shortened by 8 bases and J by 3 bases, with 13 bases between the two germline ends. The CDR3 contains 13 residues. Germline V gene lookup returns CDR1 SNHLY and CDR2 FYNNEI.

CDR3 region: CASSFTGVGEQYF. The DNA of the CDR3 is TGTGCCAGCAGCTTTACAGGGGTAGGCGAGCAGTACTTC. The chain uses TRBV7-2 and TRBJ2-7; 7 nucleotides line up with TRBD1. The V gene end was trimmed by 3 bases and the J gene end by 6 bases; junction bases not matched to a gene: 5. CDR1 SGHTA and CDR2 FQGNSA come from the germline V gene. This CDR3 has 13 residues.

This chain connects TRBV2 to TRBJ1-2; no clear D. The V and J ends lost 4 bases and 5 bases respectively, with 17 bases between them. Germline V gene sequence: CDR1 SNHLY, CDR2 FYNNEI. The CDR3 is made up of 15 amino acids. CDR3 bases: TGTGCCAGCAGTGGCCAGCTCATTAAAGGGTATGGCTACACCTTC. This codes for CASSGQLIKGYGYTF.